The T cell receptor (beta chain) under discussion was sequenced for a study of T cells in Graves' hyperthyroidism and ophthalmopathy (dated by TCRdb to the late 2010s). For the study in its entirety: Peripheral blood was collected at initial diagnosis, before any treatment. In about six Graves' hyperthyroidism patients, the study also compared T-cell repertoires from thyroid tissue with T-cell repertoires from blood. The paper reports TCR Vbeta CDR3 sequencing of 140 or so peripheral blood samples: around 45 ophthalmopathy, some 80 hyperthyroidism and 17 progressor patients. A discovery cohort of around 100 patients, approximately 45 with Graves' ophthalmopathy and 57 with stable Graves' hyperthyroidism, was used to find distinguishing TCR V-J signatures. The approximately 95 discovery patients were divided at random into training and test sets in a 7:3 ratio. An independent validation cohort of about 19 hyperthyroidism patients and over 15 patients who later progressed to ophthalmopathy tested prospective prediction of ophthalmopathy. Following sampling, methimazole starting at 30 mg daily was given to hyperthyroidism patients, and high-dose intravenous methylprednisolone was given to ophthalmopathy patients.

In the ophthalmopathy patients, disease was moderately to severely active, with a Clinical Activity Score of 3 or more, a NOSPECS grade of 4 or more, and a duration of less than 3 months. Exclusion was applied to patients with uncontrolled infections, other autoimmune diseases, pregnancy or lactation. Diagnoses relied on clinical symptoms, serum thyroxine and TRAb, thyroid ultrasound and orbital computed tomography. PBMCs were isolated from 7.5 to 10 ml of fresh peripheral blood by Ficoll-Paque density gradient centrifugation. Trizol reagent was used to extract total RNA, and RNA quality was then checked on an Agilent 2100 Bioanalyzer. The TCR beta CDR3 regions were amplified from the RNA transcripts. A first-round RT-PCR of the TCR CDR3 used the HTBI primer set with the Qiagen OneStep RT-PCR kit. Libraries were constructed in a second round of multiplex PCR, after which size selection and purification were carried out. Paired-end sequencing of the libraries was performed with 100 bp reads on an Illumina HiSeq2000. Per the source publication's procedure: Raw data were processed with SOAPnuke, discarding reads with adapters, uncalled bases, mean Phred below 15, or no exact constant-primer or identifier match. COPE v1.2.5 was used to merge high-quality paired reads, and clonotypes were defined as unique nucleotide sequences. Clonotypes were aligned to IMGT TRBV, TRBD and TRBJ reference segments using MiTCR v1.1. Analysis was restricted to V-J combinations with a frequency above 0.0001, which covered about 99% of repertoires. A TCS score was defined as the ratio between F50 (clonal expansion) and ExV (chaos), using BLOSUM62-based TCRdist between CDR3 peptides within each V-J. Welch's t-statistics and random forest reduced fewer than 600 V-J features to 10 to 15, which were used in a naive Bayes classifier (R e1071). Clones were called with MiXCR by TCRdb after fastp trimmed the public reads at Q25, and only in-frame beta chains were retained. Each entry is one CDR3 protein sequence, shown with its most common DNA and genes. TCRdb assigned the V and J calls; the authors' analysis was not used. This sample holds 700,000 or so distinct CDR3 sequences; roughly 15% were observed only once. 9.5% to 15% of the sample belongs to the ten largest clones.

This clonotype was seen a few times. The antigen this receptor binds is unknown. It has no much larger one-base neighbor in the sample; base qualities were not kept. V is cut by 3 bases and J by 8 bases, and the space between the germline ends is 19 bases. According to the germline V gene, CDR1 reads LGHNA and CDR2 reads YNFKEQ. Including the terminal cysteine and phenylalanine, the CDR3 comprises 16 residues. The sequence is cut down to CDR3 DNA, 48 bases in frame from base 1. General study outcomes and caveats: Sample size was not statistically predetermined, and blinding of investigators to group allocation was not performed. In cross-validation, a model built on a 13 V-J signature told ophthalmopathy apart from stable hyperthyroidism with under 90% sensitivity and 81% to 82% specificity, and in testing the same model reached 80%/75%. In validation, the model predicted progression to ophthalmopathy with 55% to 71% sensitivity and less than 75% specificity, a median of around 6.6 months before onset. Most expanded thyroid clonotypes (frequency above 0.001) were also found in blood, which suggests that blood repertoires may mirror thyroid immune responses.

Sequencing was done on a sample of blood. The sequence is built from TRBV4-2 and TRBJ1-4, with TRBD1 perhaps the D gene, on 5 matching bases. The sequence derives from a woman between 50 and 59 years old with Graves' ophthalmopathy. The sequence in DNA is TGTGCCAGCAGCCAGAAGGGACGCGGGTCAAGCGAAAAACTGTTTTTT. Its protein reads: CASSQKGRGSSEKLFF.